The 21 T cell receptor beta chains in this list originate from one sample, sequenced in a study of blood T cell repertoires in COVID-19 (dated by TCRdb to about 2020). Preparation of the library involved the immunoSEQ multiplex PCR assay. TCRdb obtained this table from immuneACCESS and retained in-frame rearrangements with V and J assigned. These tables miss some clones; where compared with another copy, unresolved V genes account for less than half of the shortfall, and the remainder is unexplained. The table for this sample lists some 100,000 clones; about nine tenths of them were counted only once. Around 10% of the sample is in the top ten clones. Sequencing was done on a sample of peripheral blood. The receptors shown here come from a man aged 50-60 years with acute or convalescent COVID-19.

The chain is built from TRBV10-1 and TRBJ2-1; D might be TRBD2 (6 bases). The CDR3 sequence is 14 residues long. Trimming pared 0 bases from V and 5 bases from J, leaving 8 bases between. Germline lookup yields CDR1 WNHNN and CDR2 SYGVQD (reference sequence). The CDR3 sequence is CASSESGGHNEQFF. The CDR3 nucleotides read TGCGCCAGCAGTGAGTCGGGGGGTCACAATGAGCAGTTCTTC.

The chain is built from TRBV5-1 and TRBJ2-1, with D perhaps TRBD1 (5 bases). Trimming left V 1 base short and J 6 bases short, with 11 bases between. This CDR3 region has 14 residues. Germline loops: CDR1 SGHRS, CDR2 YFSETQ. The CDR3 spells CASSLQGYSNEQFF. As DNA, the CDR3 is TGCGCCAGCAGCTTGCAGGGTTACTCCAATGAGCAGTTCTTC.

DNA of the CDR3: TGTGCCAGCAGCCAAGGTTCACTAGCTCTTCTAGGAGCCAAAAACATTCAGTACTTC. Translating gives CASSQGSLALLGAKNIQYF. The chain employs TRBV3-1 (or the pseudogene TRBV3-2) and TRBJ2-4, with D tentatively TRBD2 (6 bases). This CDR3 has 19 amino acids. Trimming removed 1 base from V and 0 bases from J, with 19 bases in between. The germline V gene encodes CDR1 LGHDT and CDR2 YNNKEL (reference sequence).

The chain has TRBV5-1 and TRBJ1-2, with 10 positions matching TRBD1. The germline CDR1 and CDR2 sequences are SGHRS and YFSETQ. This CDR3 has 13 amino acids. The junction had 2 bases not matched to a gene; V was cut back by 3 bases and J by 6 bases. The CDR3 spells CASSSGQGNGYTF. CDR3 DNA: TGCGCCAGCAGCTCGGGACAGGGGAATGGCTACACCTTC.

This chain links TRBV3-1 (or the pseudogene TRBV3-2) with TRBJ2-1; 13 bases fit TRBD2. The CDR3 is 15 amino acids. The germline gives CDR1 LGHDT, CDR2 YNNKEL (reference sequence). V was pared by 4 bases and J by 6 bases, with 3 bases of the junction left unmatched. CDR3 sequence: CASSPGLAGANEQFF. The CDR3 DNA reads as TGTGCCAGCAGCCCCGGACTAGCGGGAGCCAATGAGCAGTTCTTC.

The CDR3 region has the DNA TGTGCCAGCAGCCAAGATGCGGGACTAGCGGTACATGAGCAGTTCTTC. Translated: CASSQDAGLAVHEQFF. The J gene is TRBJ2-1, the V gene TRBV3-1 (or the pseudogene TRBV3-2); 11 bases are shared with TRBD2. V lost 0 bases, J lost 8 bases, and 6 bases stayed unmatched. The CDR3 contains 16 residues. CDR1 is LGHDT and CDR2 is YNNKEL in the germline V gene (reference sequence).

The rearrangement joins TRBV7-9 to TRBJ2-7; TRBD2 aligns across 13 bases. Germline V gene data show CDR1 as SEHNR and CDR2 as FQNEAQ (reference sequence). The CDR3 runs 17 residues. V gave up 5 bases and J gave up 3 bases; unmatched junction bases: 10. The DNA of the CDR3 is TGTGCCAGCAGCCCCCCCGGACTAGCGGGAGTTATCTACGAGCAGTACTTC. Its translation: CASSPPGLAGVIYEQYF.

The CDR3 nucleotides read TGTGCCATCAGTGACCCCCCCAGCGCCTCGAACACCGGGGAGCTGTTTTTT. Translated, it gives CAISDPPSASNTGELFF. The chain joins TRBV10-3 to TRBJ2-2; D is unclear. The CDR3 is 17 amino acids. Between the trimmed V and J ends, which lost 3 bases and 0 bases, there was a span of 14 bases. Germline loops: CDR1 ENHRY, CDR2 SYGVKD.

This rearrangement joins TRBV6-6 to TRBJ2-7; 7 nucleotides align to TRBD2. V shed 2 bases and J 5 bases; nucleotides not matched to a gene: 9. This CDR3 comprises 15 residues. Germline lookup yields CDR1 MNHNY and CDR2 SVGAGI (reference sequence). In DNA, the CDR3 is TGTGCCAGCAGTTACGGGGGGGTAAAGGGTGACGAGCAGTACTTC. It specifies CASSYGGVKGDEQYF.

This rearrangement joins TRBV5-4 to TRBJ1-1; TRBD1 matches at 7 bases. Germline trimming cut 1 base from V and 1 base from J; bases unmatched to any gene: 4. CDR1 SGHNT and CDR2 YYREEE come from the germline V gene (reference sequence). The length of the CDR3 is 15 residues. The CDR3 DNA reads TGTGCCAGCAGCTTGCTCACAGGGGCGAACACTGAAGCTTTCTTT. It codes for CASSLLTGANTEAFF.

This rearrangement joins TRBV7-3 to TRBJ1-1; 9 bases map to TRBD1. The junction had 12 bases not matched to a gene; V was cut back by 5 bases and J by 5 bases. The germline V gene encodes CDR1 SGHTA and CDR2 FQGTGA. There are 16 residues in the CDR3. The CDR3 DNA reads as TGTGCCAGCAGCCCACGATCCAGGGACAGGGTTACTGAAGCTTTCTTT. It codes for CASSPRSRDRVTEAFF.

This chain uses TRBV15 with TRBJ1-1; no clear D. V lost 0 bases to trimming and J lost 0 bases, with 8 bases between them. Germline V lookup: CDR1 LNHNV, CDR2 YYDKDF (reference sequence). CDR3 length: 15 residues. The CDR3 spells CATSRDSSLNTEAFF. In nucleotides, the CDR3 is TGTGCCACCAGCAGAGATAGCAGTTTGAACACTGAAGCTTTCTTT. Filled out from reference TRBV15 and TRBJ1-1, the complete variable domain reads DAMVIQNPRYQVTQFGKPVTLSCSQTLNHNVMYWYQQKSSQAPKLLFHYYDKDFNNEADTPDNFQSRRPNTSFCFLDIRSPGLGDTAMYLCATSRDSSLNTEAFFGQGTRLTVV.

This clone appeared once. The V and J genes are TRBV6-1 and TRBJ1-6; perhaps TRBD1 as D (5 bases). Germline V lookup: CDR1 MNHNS, CDR2 SASEGT. The CDR3 totals 15 residues. Trimming removed 1 base at V and 5 bases at J, with 9 bases between. The DNA for the CDR3 is TGTGCCAGCAGTGAAGTGTGGGGGGATAATTCACCCCTCCACTTT. Its translation: CASSEVWGDNSPLHF.

This chain joins TRBV3-1 (or the pseudogene TRBV3-2) and TRBJ2-5, with a possible D match to TRBD2 (6 bases). Germline V gives CDR1 LGHDT, CDR2 YNNKEL (reference sequence). V lost 0 bases to trimming and J lost 1 base, with 12 bases between them. The CDR3 length is 16 residues. The CDR3 coding sequence is TGTGCCAGCAGCCAAGATCCCGTTAGCGGCCAAGAGACCCAGTACTTC. This codes for CASSQDPVSGQETQYF.

The rearrangement joins TRBV24-1 to TRBJ1-2, with D hard to call. This CDR3 is 13 amino acids long. CDR1 is KGHDR and CDR2 is SFDVKD in the germline V gene. Trimming removed 0 bases from V and 7 bases from J, with 8 bases in between. The CDR3 protein is CATSDLRHGGYTF. In DNA form, the CDR3 reads TGTGCCACCAGTGATTTGCGACACGGTGGCTACACCTTC.

This chain links TRBV18 with TRBJ2-1; 7 bases fit TRBD2. With 3 bases clipped from V and 5 bases from J, the junction kept 4 bases outside the gene matches. Germline V gene data show CDR1 as KGHSH and CDR2 as LQKENI. The CDR3 has 14 amino acids. The CDR3 DNA reads as TGTGCCAGCTCACCTGGCCTAGCGGACAATGAGCAGTTCTTC. Protein product: CASSPGLADNEQFF.

The V and J genes are TRBV2 and TRBJ1-1; unclear D gene. Germline CDR1 SNHLY, CDR2 FYNNEI. CDR3 length: 11 amino acids. Deletions cut 6 bases from V and 11 bases from J, with 13 bases between. The CDR3 coding sequence is TGTGCCAGCAGCCAGATCTCGGGGGCTTTCTTT. This translates into CASSQISGAFF. The full variable domain, with the rest looked up from reference TRBV2 and TRBJ1-1, is EPEVTQTPSHQVTQMGQEVILRCVPISNHLYFYWYRQILGQKVEFLVSFYNNEISEKSEIFDDQFSVERPDGSNFTLKIRSTKLEDSAMYFCASSQISGAFFGQGTRLTVV.

The chain is built from TRBV6-5 and TRBJ1-6; tentatively, D is TRBD1 (6 bases). The CDR3 has 16 amino acids. CDR1 and CDR2 (germline): MNHEY, SVGAGI. Trimming removed 2 bases from V and 7 bases from J, with 15 bases in between. This CDR3 reads CASSYRPPGENSPLHF. In nucleotides, the CDR3 is TGTGCCAGCAGTTACCGCCCGCCAGGGGAAAATTCACCCCTCCACTTT.

The V and J genes are TRBV18 and TRBJ2-6, with 7 bases fitting TRBD1. Trimming at V came to 6 bases and at J to 0 bases, leaving 8 bases not matched to a gene. CDR1 is KGHSH, CDR2 LQKENI, per germline. The CDR3 runs 17 residues. The CDR3 reads CASSRPGQSSGANVLTF. In DNA form, the CDR3 reads TGTGCCAGCTCGCGTCCGGGACAGAGCTCTGGGGCCAACGTCCTGACTTTC.

The chain employs TRBV13 and TRBJ2-7; 14 bases map to TRBD2. Looked up from germline, CDR1 is PRHDT and CDR2 is FYEKMQ (reference sequence). J lost 7 bases, V lost 6 bases, and 8 bases had no gene match. This CDR3 region has 15 residues. CDR3 nucleotides: TGTGCCAGCAGTACCGGGACTAGCGGGAGTCGGGAGCAGTACTTC. This translates into CASSTGTSGSREQYF.

The chain recombines TRBV30 with TRBJ1-1; D possibly corresponds to TRBD1 (6 bases). CDR1 and CDR2 from the germline V gene are GTSNPN and SVGIG (reference sequence). V was pared by 3 bases and J by 0 bases, with 11 bases between. This CDR3 is 14 amino acids long. Written as DNA, the CDR3 is TGTGCCTGGAGATCCAGGGGCTTGAACACTGAAGCTTTCTTT. Translation: CAWRSRGLNTEAFF.